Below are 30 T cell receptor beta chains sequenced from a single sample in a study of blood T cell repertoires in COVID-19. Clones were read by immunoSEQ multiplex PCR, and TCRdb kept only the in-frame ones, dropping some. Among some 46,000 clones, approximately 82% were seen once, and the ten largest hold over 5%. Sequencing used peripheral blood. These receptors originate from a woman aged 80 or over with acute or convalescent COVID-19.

CDR3 coding DNA: TGTGCCAGCAGTTTATCGTTACAATCCGGGGAGCTGTTTTTT. Protein product: CASSLSLQSGELFF. The V call is TRBV27, the J call TRBJ2-2; the D is unclear. CDR3 length: 14 residues. V was shortened by 0 bases and J by 6 bases, with 8 bases between the two germline ends. From germline, CDR1 is MNHEY and CDR2 SMNVEV (reference sequence).

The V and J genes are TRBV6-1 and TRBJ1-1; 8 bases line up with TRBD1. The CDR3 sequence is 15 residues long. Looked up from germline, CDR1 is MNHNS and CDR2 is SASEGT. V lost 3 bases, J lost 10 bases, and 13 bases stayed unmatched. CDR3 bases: TGTGCCAGCAGTGATCGCAACACAGGGGGGCGCGCAGCTTTCTTT. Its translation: CASSDRNTGGRAAFF.

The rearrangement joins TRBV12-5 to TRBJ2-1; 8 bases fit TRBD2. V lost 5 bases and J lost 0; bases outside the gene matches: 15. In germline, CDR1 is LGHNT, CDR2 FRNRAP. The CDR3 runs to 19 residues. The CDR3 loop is CASGPSERGTFSSYNEQFF. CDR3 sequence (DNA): TGTGCTAGTGGTCCCTCGGAGCGGGGGACGTTTAGCTCCTACAATGAGCAGTTCTTC.

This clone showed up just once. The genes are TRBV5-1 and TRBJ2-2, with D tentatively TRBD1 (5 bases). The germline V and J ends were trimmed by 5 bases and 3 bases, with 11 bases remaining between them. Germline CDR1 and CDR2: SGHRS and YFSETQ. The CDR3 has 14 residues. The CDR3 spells CASRYGRDTGELFF. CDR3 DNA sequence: TGCGCCAGCAGGTATGGCAGGGACACCGGGGAGCTGTTTTTT. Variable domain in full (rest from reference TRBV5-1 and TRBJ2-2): KAGVTQTPRYLIKTRGQQVTLSCSPISGHRSVSWYQQTPGQGLQFLFEYFSETQRNKGNFPGRFSGRQFSNSRSEMNVSTLELGDSALYLCASRYGRDTGELFFGEGSRLTVL.

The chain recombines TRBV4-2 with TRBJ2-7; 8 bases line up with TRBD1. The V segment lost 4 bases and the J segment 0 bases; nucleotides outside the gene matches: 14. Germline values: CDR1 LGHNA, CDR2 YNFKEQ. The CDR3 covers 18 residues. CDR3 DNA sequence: TGTGCCAGCAGCCGTGGACAGGGAGAGAAACCCAACTCCTACGAGCAGTACTTC. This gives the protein CASSRGQGEKPNSYEQYF.

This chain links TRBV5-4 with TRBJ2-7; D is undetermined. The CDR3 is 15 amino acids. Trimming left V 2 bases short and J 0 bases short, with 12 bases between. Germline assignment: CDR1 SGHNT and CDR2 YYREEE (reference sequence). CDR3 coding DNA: TGTGCCAGCAGCTTAAGCTCTCTGAGCTCCTACGAGCAGTACTTC. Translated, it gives CASSLSSLSSYEQYF. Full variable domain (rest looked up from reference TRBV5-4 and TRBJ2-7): ETGVTQSPTHLIKTRGQQVTLRCSSQSGHNTVSWYQQALGQGPQFIFQYYREEENGRGNFPPRFSGLQFPNYSSELNVNALELDDSALYLCASSLSSLSSYEQYFGPGTRLTVT.

The CDR3 here is CSASSGQLNEKLFF. For the CDR3, the DNA is TGCAGTGCTAGTTCGGGACAACTTAATGAAAAACTGTTTTTT. The V and J genes are TRBV20-1 and TRBJ1-4; possibly TRBD1 for D (6 bases). V was cut by 3 bases and J by 4 bases, with 12 bases left in between. The CDR3 has 14 residues. Per the germline V gene, CDR1 is DFQATT and CDR2 is SNEGSKA (reference sequence).

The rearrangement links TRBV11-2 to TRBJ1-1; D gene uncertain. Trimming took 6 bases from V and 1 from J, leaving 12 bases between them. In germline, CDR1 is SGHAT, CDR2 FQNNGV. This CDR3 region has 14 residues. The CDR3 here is CASRFSGKNTEAFF. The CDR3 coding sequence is TGTGCCAGCAGATTCTCGGGAAAGAACACTGAAGCTTTCTTT. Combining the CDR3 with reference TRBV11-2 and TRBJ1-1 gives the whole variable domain EAGVAQSPRYKIIEKRQSVAFWCNPISGHATLYWYQQILGQGPKLLIQFQNNGVVDDSQLPKDRFSAERLKGVDSTLKIQPAKLEDSAVYLCASRFSGKNTEAFFGQGTRLTVV.

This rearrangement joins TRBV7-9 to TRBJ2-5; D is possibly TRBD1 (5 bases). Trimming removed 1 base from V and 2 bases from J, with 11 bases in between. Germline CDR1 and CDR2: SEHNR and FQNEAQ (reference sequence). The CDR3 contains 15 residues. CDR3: CASSLVVTDQETQYF. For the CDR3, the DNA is TGTGCCAGCAGCTTAGTAGTGACAGATCAAGAGACCCAGTACTTC. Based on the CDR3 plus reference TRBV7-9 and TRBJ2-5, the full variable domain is DTGVSQNPRHKITKRGQNVTFRCDPISEHNRLYWYRQTLGQGPEFLTYFQNEAQLEKSRLLSDRFSAERPKGSFSTLEIQRTEQGDSAMYLCASSLVVTDQETQYFGPGTRLLVL.

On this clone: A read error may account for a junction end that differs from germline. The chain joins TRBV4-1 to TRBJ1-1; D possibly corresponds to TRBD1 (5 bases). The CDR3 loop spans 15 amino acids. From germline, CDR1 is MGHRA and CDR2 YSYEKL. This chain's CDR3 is CASSQGQGPNSEAFF. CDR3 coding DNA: TGCGCCAGCAGCCAAGGCCAGGGCCCTAACTCTGAAGCCTTCTTT.

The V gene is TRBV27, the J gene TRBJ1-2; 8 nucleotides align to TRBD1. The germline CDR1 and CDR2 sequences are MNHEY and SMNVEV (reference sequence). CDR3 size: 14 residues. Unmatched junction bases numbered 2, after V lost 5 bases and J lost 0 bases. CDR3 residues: CASSQQGANYGYTF. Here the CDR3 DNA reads TGTGCCAGCAGTCAACAGGGGGCTAACTATGGCTACACCTTC.

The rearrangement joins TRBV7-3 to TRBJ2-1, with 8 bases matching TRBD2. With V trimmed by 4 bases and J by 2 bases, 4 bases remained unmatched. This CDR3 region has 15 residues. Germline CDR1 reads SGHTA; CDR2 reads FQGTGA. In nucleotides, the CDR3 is TGTGCCAGCAGCTCAAGCGGGGGCGCCTACAATGAGCAGTTCTTC. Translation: CASSSSGGAYNEQFF.

The CDR3 DNA sequence: TGTGCCAGCATTCCAGGGACTCACCAAGAGACCCAGTACTTC. Its protein is CASIPGTHQETQYF. The gene calls are TRBV2 and TRBJ2-5; D may be TRBD2 (6 bases). CDR1 and CDR2 from the germline V gene are SNHLY and FYNNEI. CDR3 size: 14 residues. The V end was cut by 7 bases, the J end by 0 bases, with 12 bases between.

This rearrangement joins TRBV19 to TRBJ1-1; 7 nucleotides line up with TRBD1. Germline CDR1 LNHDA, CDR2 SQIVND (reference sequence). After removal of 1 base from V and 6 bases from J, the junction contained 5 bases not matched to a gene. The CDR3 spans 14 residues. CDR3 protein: CASSIGQGRAEAFF. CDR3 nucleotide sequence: TGTGCCAGTAGTATAGGACAGGGAAGAGCTGAAGCTTTCTTT.

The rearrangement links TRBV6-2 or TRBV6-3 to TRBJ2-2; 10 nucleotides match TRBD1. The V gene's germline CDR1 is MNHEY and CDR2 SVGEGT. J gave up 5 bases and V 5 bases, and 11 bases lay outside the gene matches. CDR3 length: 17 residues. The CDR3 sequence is CASSQPGQGIRTGELFF. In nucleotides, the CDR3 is TGTGCCAGCAGTCAACCGGGACAGGGGATAAGGACCGGGGAGCTGTTTTTT.

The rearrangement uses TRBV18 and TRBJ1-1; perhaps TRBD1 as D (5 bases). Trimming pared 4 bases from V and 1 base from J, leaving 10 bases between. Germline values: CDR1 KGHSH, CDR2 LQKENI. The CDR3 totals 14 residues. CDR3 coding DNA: TGTGCCAGCTCACAGGGGTTCGGGAACACTGAAGCTTTCTTT. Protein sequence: CASSQGFGNTEAFF.

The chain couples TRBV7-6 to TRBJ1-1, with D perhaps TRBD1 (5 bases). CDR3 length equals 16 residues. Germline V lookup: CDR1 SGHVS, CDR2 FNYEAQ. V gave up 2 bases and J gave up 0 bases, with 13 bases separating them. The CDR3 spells CASSLFQGNMNTEAFF. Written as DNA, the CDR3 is TGTGCCAGCAGCTTATTCCAGGGTAACATGAACACTGAAGCTTTCTTT.

CDR3 protein: CASSTGYQPQHF. Here the CDR3 DNA reads TGTGCCAGCAGCACAGGGTACCAGCCCCAGCATTTT. The genes are TRBV7-9 and TRBJ1-5, with D possibly being TRBD1 (6 bases). Trimming removed 5 bases from V and 7 bases from J, with 9 bases in between. The CDR3 is 12 amino acids. Germline CDR1 SEHNR, CDR2 FQNEAQ (reference sequence).

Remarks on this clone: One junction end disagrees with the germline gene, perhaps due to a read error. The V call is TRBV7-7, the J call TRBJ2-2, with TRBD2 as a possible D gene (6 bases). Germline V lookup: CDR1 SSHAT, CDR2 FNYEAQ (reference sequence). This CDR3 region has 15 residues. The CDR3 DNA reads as TGTGCTAGCAGCCCCCAAGCGGGGAACACCGGGGAGCTGTTTTTT. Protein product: CASSPQAGNTGELFF.

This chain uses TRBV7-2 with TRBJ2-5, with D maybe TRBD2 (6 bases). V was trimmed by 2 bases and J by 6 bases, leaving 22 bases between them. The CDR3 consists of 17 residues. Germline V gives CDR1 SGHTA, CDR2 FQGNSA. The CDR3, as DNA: TGTGCCAGCAGCTTATCGGGGGTTCTAGTGGCAAGAAAGACCCAGTACTTC. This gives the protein CASSLSGVLVARKTQYF.

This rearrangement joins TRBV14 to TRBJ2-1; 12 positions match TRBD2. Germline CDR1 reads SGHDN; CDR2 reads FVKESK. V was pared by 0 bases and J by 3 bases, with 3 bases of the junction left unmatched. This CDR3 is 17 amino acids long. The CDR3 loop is CASSQDKLAGGYNEQFF. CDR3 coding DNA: TGTGCCAGCAGCCAAGATAAACTAGCGGGGGGCTACAATGAGCAGTTCTTC.

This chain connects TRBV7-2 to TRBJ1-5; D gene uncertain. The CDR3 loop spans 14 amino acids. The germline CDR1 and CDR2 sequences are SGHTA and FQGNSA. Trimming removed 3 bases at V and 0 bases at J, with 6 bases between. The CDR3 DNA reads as TGTGCCAGCAGCTTTACACCTAGCAATCAGCCCCAGCATTTT. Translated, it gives CASSFTPSNQPQHF.

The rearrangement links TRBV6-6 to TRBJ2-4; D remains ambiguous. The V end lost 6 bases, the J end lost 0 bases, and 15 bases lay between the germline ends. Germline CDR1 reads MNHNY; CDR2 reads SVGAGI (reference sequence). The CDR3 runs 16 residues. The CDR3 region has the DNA TGTGCCAGCAGCTCTCATATAGCCCTAGCCAAAAACATTCAGTACTTC. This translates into CASSSHIALAKNIQYF.

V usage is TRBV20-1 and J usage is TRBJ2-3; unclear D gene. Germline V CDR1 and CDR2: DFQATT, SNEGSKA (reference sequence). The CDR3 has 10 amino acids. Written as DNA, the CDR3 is TGCAGCAGCTTGCGGGATACGCAGTATTTT. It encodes CSSLRDTQYF.

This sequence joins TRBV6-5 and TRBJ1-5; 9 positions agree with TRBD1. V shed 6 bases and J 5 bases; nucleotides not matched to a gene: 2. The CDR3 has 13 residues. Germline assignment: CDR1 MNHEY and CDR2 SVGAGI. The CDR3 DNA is TGTGCCAGCAGCCGGACAGGGGATCAGCCCCAGCATTTT. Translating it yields CASSRTGDQPQHF.

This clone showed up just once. The CDR3 DNA is TGTGCCACCAGCAGAAGAACCGGGACAGGGGGCGACGAGCAGTACTTC. As protein: CATSRRTGTGGDEQYF. The chain has TRBV15 and TRBJ2-7; 12 positions match TRBD1. The CDR3 contains 16 residues. Germline values: CDR1 LNHNV, CDR2 YYDKDF (reference sequence). V lost 2 bases to trimming and J lost 5 bases; unmatched junction nucleotides: 7.

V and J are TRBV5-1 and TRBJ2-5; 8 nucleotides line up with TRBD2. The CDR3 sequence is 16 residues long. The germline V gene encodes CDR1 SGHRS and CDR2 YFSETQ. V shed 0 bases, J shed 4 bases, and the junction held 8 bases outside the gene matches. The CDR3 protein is CASSLEVAGSLETQYF. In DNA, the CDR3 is TGCGCCAGCAGCTTGGAGGTAGCGGGGAGTTTAGAGACCCAGTACTTC.

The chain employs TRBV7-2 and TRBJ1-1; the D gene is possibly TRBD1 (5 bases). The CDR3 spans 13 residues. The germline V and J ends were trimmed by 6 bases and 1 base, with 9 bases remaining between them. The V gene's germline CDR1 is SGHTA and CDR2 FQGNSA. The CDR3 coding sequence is TGTGCCAGCAGATCGGGGGGGAACACTGAAGCTTTCTTT. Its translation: CASRSGGNTEAFF.

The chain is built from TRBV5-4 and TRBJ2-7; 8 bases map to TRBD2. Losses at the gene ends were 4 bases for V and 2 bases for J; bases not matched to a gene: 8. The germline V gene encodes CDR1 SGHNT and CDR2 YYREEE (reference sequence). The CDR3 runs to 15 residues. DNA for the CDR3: TGTGCCAGCAGCAAGAGCGGGGGAAACACCTACGAGCAGTACTTC. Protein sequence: CASSKSGGNTYEQYF.

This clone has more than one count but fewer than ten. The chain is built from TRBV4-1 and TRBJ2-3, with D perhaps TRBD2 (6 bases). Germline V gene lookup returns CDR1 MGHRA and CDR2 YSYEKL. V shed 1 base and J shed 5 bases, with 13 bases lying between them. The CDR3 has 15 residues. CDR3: CASSQGPGVGDTQYF. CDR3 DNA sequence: TGCGCCAGCAGCCAAGGTCCGGGGGTGGGAGATACGCAGTATTTT.